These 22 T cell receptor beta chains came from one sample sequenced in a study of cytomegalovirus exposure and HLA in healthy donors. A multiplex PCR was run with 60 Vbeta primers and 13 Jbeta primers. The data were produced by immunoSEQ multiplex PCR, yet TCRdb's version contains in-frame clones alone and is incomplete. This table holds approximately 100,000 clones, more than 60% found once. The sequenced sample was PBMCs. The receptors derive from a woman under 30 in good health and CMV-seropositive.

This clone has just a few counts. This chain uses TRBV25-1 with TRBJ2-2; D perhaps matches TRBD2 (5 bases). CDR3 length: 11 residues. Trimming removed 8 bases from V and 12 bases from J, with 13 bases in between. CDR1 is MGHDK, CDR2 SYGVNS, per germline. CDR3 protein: CASPGRGKLFF. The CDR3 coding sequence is TGTGCCAGCCCTGGTAGAGGGAAGCTGTTTTTT. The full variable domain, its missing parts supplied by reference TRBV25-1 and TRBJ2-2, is EADIYQTPRYLVIGTGKKITLECSQTMGHDKMYWYQQDPGMELHLIHYSYGVNSTEKGDLSSESTVSRIRTEHFPLTLESARPSHTSQYLCASPGRGKLFFGEGSRLTVL.

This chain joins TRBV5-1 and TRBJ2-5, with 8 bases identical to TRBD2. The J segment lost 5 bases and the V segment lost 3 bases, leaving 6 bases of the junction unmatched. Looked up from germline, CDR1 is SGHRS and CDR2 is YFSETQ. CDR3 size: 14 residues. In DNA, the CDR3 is TGCGCCAGCAGCTCCGGACTAGCCGCTGAGACCCAGTACTTC. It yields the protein CASSSGLAAETQYF.

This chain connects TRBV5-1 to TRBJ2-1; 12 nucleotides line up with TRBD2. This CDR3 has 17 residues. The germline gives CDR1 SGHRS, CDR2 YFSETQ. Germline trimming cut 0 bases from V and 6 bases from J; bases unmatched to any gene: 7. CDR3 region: CASSLETSGRMINEQFF. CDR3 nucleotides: TGCGCCAGCAGCTTGGAAACTAGCGGGAGGATGATCAATGAGCAGTTCTTC.

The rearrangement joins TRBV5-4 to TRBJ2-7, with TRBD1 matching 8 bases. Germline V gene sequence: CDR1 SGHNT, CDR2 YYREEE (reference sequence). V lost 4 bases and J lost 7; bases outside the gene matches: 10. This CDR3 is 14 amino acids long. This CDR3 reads CASSPGTGDREQYF. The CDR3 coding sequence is TGTGCCAGCAGCCCGGGGACAGGCGACAGGGAGCAGTACTTC.

CDR3 coding DNA: TGTGCCAGCAGTTACTCGAGAGACTCCTCAACAGATACGCAGTATTTT. Protein: CASSYSRDSSTDTQYF. J is TRBJ2-3 and V is TRBV6-5; D unresolved. CDR3 length: 16 residues. V lost 0 bases and J lost 3, with 13 bases in between. The germline V gene has CDR1 MNHEY and CDR2 SVGAGI.

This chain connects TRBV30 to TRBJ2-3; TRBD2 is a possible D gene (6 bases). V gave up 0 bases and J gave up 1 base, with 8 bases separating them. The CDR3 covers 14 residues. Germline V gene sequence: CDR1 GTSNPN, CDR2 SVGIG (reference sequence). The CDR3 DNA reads TGTGCCTGGAGTGTGGAGGGTGGCACAGATACGCAGTATTTT. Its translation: CAWSVEGGTDTQYF.

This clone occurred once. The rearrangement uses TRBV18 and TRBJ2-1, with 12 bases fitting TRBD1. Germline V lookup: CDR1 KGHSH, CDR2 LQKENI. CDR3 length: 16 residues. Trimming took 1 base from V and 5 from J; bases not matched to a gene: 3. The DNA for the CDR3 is TGTGCCAGCTCACCACGGGGACAGGGGGCAAACAATGAGCAGTTCTTC. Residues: CASSPRGQGANNEQFF.

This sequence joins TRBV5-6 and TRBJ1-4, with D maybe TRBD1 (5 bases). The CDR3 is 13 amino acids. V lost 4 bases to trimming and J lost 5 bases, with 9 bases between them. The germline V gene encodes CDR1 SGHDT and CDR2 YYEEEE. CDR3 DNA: TGTGCCAGCAGCCCCCAGGGAAATGAAAAACTGTTTTTT. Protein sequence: CASSPQGNEKLFF.

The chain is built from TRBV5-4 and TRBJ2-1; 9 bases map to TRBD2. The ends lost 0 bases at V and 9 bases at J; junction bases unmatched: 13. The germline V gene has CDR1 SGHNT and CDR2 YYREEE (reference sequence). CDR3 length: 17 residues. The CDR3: CASSLATPGLAALEQFF. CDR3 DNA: TGTGCCAGCAGCTTGGCCACCCCGGGACTAGCCGCCCTTGAGCAGTTCTTC.

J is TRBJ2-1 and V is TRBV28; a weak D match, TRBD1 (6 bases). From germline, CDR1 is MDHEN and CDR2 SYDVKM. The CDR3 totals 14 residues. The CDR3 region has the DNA TGTGGGATAGGGGGAATCGACTCCTACAATGAGCAGTTCTTC. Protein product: CGIGGIDSYNEQFF. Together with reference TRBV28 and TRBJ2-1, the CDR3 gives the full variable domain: DVKVTQSSRYLVKRTGEKVFLECVQDMDHENMFWYRQDPGLGLRLIYFSYDVKMKEKGDIPEGYSVSREKKERFSLILESASTNQTSMYLCGIGGIDSYNEQFFGPGTRLTVL.

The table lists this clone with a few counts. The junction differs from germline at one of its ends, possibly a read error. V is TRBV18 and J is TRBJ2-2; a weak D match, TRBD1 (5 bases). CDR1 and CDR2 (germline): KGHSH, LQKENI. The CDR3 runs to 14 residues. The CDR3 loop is CASSAGPNTGELFF. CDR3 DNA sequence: TGTGCCAGCTCAGCAGGGCCGAATACCGGGGAGCTGTTTTTT.

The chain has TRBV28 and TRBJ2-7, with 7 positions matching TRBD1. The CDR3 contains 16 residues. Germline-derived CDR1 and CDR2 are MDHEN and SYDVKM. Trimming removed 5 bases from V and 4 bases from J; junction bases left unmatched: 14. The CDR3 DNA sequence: TGTGCCAGCAGTCCACACCCACAGGGGAAGGGTTACGAGCAGTACTTC. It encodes CASSPHPQGKGYEQYF. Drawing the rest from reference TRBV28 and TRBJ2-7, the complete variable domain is DVKVTQSSRYLVKRTGEKVFLECVQDMDHENMFWYRQDPGLGLRLIYFSYDVKMKEKGDIPEGYSVSREKKERFSLILESASTNQTSMYLCASSPHPQGKGYEQYFGPGTRLTVT.

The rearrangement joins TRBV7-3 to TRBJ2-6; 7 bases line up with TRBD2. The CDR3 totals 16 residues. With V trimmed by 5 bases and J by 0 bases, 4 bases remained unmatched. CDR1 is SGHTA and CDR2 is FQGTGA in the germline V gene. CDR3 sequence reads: CASSPSGGSGANVLTF. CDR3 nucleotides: TGTGCCAGCAGCCCCTCGGGGGGCTCTGGGGCCAACGTCCTGACTTTC.

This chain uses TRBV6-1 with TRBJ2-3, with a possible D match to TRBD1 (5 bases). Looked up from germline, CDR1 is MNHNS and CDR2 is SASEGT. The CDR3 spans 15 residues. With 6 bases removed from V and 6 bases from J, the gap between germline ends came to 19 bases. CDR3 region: CASRRDFAQVDTQYF. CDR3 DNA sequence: TGTGCCAGCAGGAGAGACTTTGCACAGGTGGATACGCAGTATTTT.

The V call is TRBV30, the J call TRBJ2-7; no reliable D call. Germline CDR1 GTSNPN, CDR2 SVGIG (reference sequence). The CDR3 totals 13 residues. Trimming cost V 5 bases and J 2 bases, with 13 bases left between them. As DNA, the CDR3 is TGTGCCTGGTGCAGTAGCCGTGCCTACGAGCAGTACTTC. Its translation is CAWCSSRAYEQYF.

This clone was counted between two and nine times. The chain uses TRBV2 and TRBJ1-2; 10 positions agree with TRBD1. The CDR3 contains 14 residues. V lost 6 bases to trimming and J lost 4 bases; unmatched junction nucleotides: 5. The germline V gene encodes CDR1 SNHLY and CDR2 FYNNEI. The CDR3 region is CASRAGTGVYGYTF. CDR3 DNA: TGTGCCAGCAGAGCCGGGACAGGGGTCTATGGCTACACCTTC. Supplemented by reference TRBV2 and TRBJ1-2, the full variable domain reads EPEVTQTPSHQVTQMGQEVILRCVPISNHLYFYWYRQILGQKVEFLVSFYNNEISEKSEIFDDQFSVERPDGSNFTLKIRSTKLEDSAMYFCASRAGTGVYGYTFGSGTRLTVV.

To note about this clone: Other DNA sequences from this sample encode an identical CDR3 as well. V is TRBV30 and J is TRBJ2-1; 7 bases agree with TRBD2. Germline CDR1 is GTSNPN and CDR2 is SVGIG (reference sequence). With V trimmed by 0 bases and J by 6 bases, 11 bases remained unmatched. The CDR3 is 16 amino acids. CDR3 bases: TGTGCCTGGAGTGTACCTGTGACTAGCCGATCCAATGAGCAGTTCTTC. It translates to CAWSVPVTSRSNEQFF.

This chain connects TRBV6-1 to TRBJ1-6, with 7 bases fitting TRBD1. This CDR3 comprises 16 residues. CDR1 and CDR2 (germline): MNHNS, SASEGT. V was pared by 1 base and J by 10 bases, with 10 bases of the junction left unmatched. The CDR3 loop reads CASSEEGAVGLSPLHF. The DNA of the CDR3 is TGTGCCAGCAGTGAAGAGGGGGCTGTTGGTCTCTCACCCCTCCACTTT.

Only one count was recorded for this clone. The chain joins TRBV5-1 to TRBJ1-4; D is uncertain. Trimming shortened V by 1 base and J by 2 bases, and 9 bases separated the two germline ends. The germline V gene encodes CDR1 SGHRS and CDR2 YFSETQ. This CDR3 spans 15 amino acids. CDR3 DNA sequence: TGCGCCAGCAGCTTGAGTGGCGGGACTAATGAAAAACTGTTTTTT. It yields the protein CASSLSGGTNEKLFF.

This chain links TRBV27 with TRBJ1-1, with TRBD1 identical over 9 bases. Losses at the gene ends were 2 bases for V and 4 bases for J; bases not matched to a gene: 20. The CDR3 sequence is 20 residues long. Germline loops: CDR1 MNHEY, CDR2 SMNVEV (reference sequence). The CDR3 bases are TGTGCCAGCAGTTTAGGAGGACAGGGGCTGGGACGAGTAGTGGGCACTGAAGCTTTCTTT. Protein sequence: CASSLGGQGLGRVVGTEAFF.

CDR3 loop: CASSPTGGQVVTGELFF. DNA of the CDR3: TGTGCCAGCAGCCCCACCGGGGGACAGGTGGTCACCGGGGAGCTGTTTTTT. The chain carries TRBV9 and TRBJ2-2; the match to TRBD1 covers 8 bases. J lost 4 bases, V lost 4 bases, and 12 bases had no gene match. CDR3 length equals 17 residues. Germline lookup yields CDR1 SGDLS and CDR2 YYNGEE. Full variable domain (outside the CDR3, taken from reference TRBV9 and TRBJ2-2): DSGVTQTPKHLITATGQRVTLRCSPRSGDLSVYWYQQSLDQGLQFLIQYYNGEERAKGNILERFSAQQFPDLHSELNLSSLELGDSALYFCASSPTGGQVVTGELFFGEGSRLTVL.

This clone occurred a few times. CDR3 DNA sequence: TGTGCCAGCAGCCAAGACGACAGGACGGAGACCCAGTACTTC. It encodes CASSQDDRTETQYF. V is TRBV4-2 and J is TRBJ2-5, with D possibly matching TRBD1 (6 bases). Trimming left V 0 bases short and J 5 bases short, with 10 bases between. This CDR3 contains 14 residues. Germline V gene data show CDR1 as LGHNA and CDR2 as YNFKEQ.